The clone carrying this T cell receptor beta chain was seen repeatedly, ten times or more. What it binds is unknown. From RNA transcripts, TCR beta CDR3 regions were amplified. The HTBI primer set was used in a first-round RT-PCR of the TCR CDR3. TCRdb reprocessed the multiplex PCR reads via MiXCR and lists one record per CDR3 protein. The data show about 640,000 distinct CDR3 sequences, 20% to 25% seen once. This sample was included in a study of T cells in Graves' hyperthyroidism and ophthalmopathy. The CDR3 spans 14 residues. V was trimmed by 4 bases and J by 4 bases, leaving 13 bases between them. Germline V gene data show CDR1 as MNHEY and CDR2 as SVGEGT. Ophthalmopathy cases scored 3 or more on the Clinical Activity Score and 4 or more on NOSPECS grade, with duration below 3 months. General study points: A median about 6 months before onset, the model predicted ophthalmopathy. Most clonotypes expanded in the thyroid (above 0.001) were also present in blood.

V usage is TRBV6-2 or TRBV6-3 and J usage is TRBJ2-5; TRBD2 might be the D (5 bases). The material sequenced was blood. The sequence was obtained from a young man with Graves' ophthalmopathy. The CDR3 sequence is CASSLGGWGETQYF. The CDR3 DNA reads as TGTGCCAGCAGTTTGGGCGGGTGGGGAGAGACCCAGTACTTC.